This T cell receptor beta chain originates from a study of vaccination effects on CD4 cells after COVID-19. Broader study findings: After vaccination, at late timepoints, clones induced by infection and by vaccine contracted markedly.

This table comes from immunoSEQ multiplex PCR, and its TCRdb copy is limited to in-frame clones, with some not included. The sample shows 70,000 to 85,000 clones, approximately 81% of them seen only once. Sequencing followed a ViraFEST assay step that expanded antigen-specific CD4+ T cells with viral peptide pools. Culturing for nine to ten days preceded CD4+ T cell isolation. Each participant received a vaccine that was either BNT162b2 or mRNA-1273, given as two doses. Every well housed 1.5 million to 2 million PBMC, which grew in culture alongside about 9 IU/ml IL-2 and 8.5 to 10 ug/ml peptides. IL-2 medium supplanted half the medium on days 3 and 7. V dropped 1 base and J dropped 7; count of bases not matched to a gene: 4. CDR1 is KGHDR, CDR2 SFDVKD, per germline. The CDR3 contains 16 residues. In regard to this clone: Its specificity is unknown.

V and J are TRBV24-1 and TRBJ2-1; TRBD2 agrees at 12 bases. The sample was CD4+ T cells from PBMCs cultured with HCoV-229E spike peptides, taken after COVID-19 vaccination. This clonotype was sampled from a human donor who received a COVID-19 vaccine. CDR3 amino acids: CATSDFGLAGRNEQFF. In DNA, the CDR3 is TGTGCCACCAGTGATTTCGGACTAGCGGGGAGAAATGAGCAGTTCTTC.